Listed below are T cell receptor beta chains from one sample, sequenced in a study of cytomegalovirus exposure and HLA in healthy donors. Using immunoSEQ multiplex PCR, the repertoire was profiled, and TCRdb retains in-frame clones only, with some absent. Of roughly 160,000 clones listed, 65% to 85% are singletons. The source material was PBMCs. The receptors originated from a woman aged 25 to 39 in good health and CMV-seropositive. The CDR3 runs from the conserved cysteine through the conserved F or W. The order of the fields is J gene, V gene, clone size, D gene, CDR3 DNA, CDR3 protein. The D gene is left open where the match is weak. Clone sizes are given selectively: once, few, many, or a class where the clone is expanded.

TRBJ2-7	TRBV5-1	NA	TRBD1	TGCGCCAGCAGCGAGGGACAGGGGAGGCACTACGAGCAGTACTTC	CASSEGQGRHYEQYF
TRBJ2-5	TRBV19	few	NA	TGTGCCAGTAGGCCCGGGGTGGGAACAGCCATCCAAGAGACCCAGTACTTC	CASRPGVGTAIQETQYF
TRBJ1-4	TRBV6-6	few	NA	TGTGCCAGCAAAACGGGAGAAAAACTGTTTTTT	CASKTGEKLFF
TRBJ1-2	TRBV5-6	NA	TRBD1	TGTGCCAGCAGCTTGTTAGGGACAGGGGGCGAAGGCTACACCTTC	CASSLLGTGGEGYTF
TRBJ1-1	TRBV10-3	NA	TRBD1	TGTGCCATCAGCGTATATACAGGGGAGGACACTGAAGCTTTCTTT	CAISVYTGEDTEAFF
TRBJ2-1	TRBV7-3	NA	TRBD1	TGTGCCAGCAGCTGGACAGGGAACTCCTACAATGAGCAGTTCTTC	CASSWTGNSYNEQFF
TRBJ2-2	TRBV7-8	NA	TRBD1	TGTGCCAGCGGCGGTTACAGGGGGTCCGGGGAGCTGTTTTTT	CASGGYRGSGELFF
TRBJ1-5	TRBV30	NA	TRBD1	TGTGCCTGGAGTGACAGGGGTTTTTCGCCCCAGCATTTT	CAWSDRGFSPQHF
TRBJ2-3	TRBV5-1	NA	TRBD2	TGCGCCAGCAGCCTCACCGTACTAGCGGGGGGCACAGATACGCAGTATTTT	CASSLTVLAGGTDTQYF
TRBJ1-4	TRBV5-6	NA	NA	TGTGCCAGCAGCTTATACGGTGCAACTAATGAAAAACTGTTTTTT	CASSLYGATNEKLFF
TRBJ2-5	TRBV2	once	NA	TGTGCCAGCAGTGAGGGGTCTACTAAGGGGTTCCAAGAGACCCAGTACTTC	CASSEGSTKGFQETQYF
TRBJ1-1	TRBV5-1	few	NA	TGCGCCAGCAGTTTCAGGGAGGGGACTGAAGCTTTCTTT	CASSFREGTEAFF
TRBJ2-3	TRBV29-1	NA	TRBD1	TGCAGCGTTGATGGGACAGGGACTACAGATACGCAGTATTTT	CSVDGTGTTDTQYF
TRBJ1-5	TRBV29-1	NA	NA	TGCAGCGTTGCGGGAGGTTTAAATCAGCCCCAGCATTTT	CSVAGGLNQPQHF
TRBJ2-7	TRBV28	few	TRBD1	TGTGCCAGCATTCTTGACAGGGTAAAAGGGGAGCAGTACTTC	CASILDRVKGEQYF
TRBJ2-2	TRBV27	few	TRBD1	TGTGCCAGCAGTCTTCGGCGGGGACAGGGGGCCCCCGGGGAGCTGTTTTTT	CASSLRRGQGAPGELFF
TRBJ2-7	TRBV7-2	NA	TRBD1	TGTGCCAGCAGCCCGGGACAGGGGGCCTACGAGCAGTACTTC	CASSPGQGAYEQYF
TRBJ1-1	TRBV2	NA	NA	TGTGCCAGCAGTGAATATGTGAGTGGCGGCACTGAAGCTTTCTTT	CASSEYVSGGTEAFF
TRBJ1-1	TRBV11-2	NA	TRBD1	TGTGCCAGCAGCTTAACCGGGACAGAGAACACTGAAGCTTTCTTT	CASSLTGTENTEAFF
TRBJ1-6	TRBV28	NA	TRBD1	TGTGCCAGCACCAGGCGAGAAGACCTGACAGGGTTGTATTCACCCCTCCACTTT	CASTRREDLTGLYSPLHF
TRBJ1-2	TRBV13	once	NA	TGTGCCAGCAGCTTAGGTTTGCAGGTCCCACCTAACTATGGCTACACCTTC	CASSLGLQVPPNYGYTF
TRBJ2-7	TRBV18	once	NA	TGTGCCAGCTCCCCCGACAGGTCCTTGCGGGAGCAGTACTTC	CASSPDRSLREQYF
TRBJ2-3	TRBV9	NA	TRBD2	TGTGCCAGCAGCGGAAGCGGGACTTGGGATACGCAGTATTTT	CASSGSGTWDTQYF
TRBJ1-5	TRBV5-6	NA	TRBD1	TGTGCCAGCAGCAAGGGACAGGGTTATAGCAATCAGCCCCAGCATTTT	CASSKGQGYSNQPQHF
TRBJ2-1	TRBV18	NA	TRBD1	TGTGCCAGCTCGCCGGGACAGACCTACAATGAGCAGTTCTTC	CASSPGQTYNEQFF
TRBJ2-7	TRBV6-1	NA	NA	TGTGCCATCCGGGACACGTCCTCCTACGAGCAGTACTTC	CAIRDTSSYEQYF
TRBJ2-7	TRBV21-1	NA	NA	TGTGCCAGCAGCAAAGCACGGACAAGCTCCTACGAGCAGTACTTC	CASSKARTSSYEQYF
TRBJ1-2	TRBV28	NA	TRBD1	TGTGCCAGCACCAATCGACAGGGAAAATTTGGCTACACCTTC	CASTNRQGKFGYTF
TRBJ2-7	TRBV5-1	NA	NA	TGCGCCAGCAGCTTGGTACTAGGACGGCAGTACTTC	CASSLVLGRQYF
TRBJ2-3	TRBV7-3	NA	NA	TGTGCCAGCGGGGCGGGGACAGATACGCAGTATTTT	CASGAGTDTQYF
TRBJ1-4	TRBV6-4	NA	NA	TGTGCCCTTCAGACGGGGAATGAAAAACTGTTTTTT	CALQTGNEKLFF
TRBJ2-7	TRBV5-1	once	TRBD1	TGCGCCAGCAGCTGGGGACCCGAGGGGGCCGAGCAGTACTTC	CASSWGPEGAEQYF
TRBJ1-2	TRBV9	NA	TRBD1	TGTGCCAGCAGCCCGCTAGGACAGGGAAACTATGGCTACACCTTC	CASSPLGQGNYGYTF
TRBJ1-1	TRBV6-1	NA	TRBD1	TGTGCCAGCAGTGCGGACAGGGGCACTGAAGCTTTCTTT	CASSADRGTEAFF
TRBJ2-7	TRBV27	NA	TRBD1	TGTGCCAGCAGTTTCTCGACAGGGGAAAGAAGCTACGAGCAGTACTTC	CASSFSTGERSYEQYF
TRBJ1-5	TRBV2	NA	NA	TGTGCCAGCAGATTGGACAGAGGGGGTTATAGCAATCAGCCCCAGCATTTT	CASRLDRGGYSNQPQHF
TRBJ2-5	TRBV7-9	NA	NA	TGTGCCAGCAGCTATGGGCGTGACACCCAAGAGACCCAGTACTTC	CASSYGRDTQETQYF
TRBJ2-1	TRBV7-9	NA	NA	TGTGCCAGCAGCCATGTTACAGGGTTCGATGAGCAGTTCTTC	CASSHVTGFDEQFF
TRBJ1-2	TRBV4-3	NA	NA	TGCGCCAGCAGCCAAGATACTTTGTTCAGGATTCACTATGGCTACACCTTC	CASSQDTLFRIHYGYTF
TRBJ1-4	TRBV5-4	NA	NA	TGTGCCAGCAGCACAAAGACAGTTAGTAATGAAAAACTGTTTTTT	CASSTKTVSNEKLFF
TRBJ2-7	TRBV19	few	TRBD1	TGTGCCAGTAGTATCATGACAGGGGGCTACGAGCAGTACTTC	CASSIMTGGYEQYF
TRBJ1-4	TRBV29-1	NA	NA	TGCAGCGTTGGTGACGCCAGGGATTTCACGAATGAAAAACTGTTTTTT	CSVGDARDFTNEKLFF
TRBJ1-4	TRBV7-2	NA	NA	TGTGCCAGCAGCTTGGGCGCTGTCTTTAATGAAAAACTGTTTTTT	CASSLGAVFNEKLFF
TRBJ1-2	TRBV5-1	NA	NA	TGCGCCAGCAGCCCCCGGGGGAGTGGTATATATGGCTACACCTTC	CASSPRGSGIYGYTF